This TCR beta chain was recovered during a study of T cell clones after liver transplantation. Study-wide context: Post-transplant blood was tracked for graft-donor-reactive T cell clones identified in a pre-transplant mixed lymphocyte reaction. Pre-transplant mixed lymphocyte reactions yielded third-party-reactive TCRbeta sequences as comparators for graft-donor-reactive sequences. Standard immunosuppression, with no induction, continued until 12-24 months after transplant.

Only in-frame clones appear in the TCRdb table, and some are missing; sequencing was by immunoSEQ multiplex PCR. This table has about 120,000 clones, about nine tenths appearing once. This CDR3 is 15 amino acids long. Deletions cut 5 bases from V and 2 bases from J, with 14 bases between. CDR1 and CDR2 from the germline V gene are SGHVS and FQNEAQ. CD3+CD4+ and CD3+CD8+ cells were FACS-sorted from thawed unstimulated PBMCs. The receptor was derived from a human patient who received a liver transplant. The graft donor may have contributed some T cells. Sequences were derived from CD4+ T cells from blood, sampled 12 months after liver transplant. The chain combines TRBV7-8 with TRBJ2-3; possibly TRBD2 for D (6 bases). CDR3 DNA sequence: TGTGCCAGCAGCCCATGGGACTGGGACACAGATACGCAGTATTTT. This gives the protein CASSPWDWDTDTQYF.